Below, 8 T cell receptor beta chains from the same sample are listed, as sequenced in a study of T-cell memory formation after mild COVID-19 (dated by TCRdb to the early 2020s). Receptors were amplified or captured by 5' RACE. Sequenced using an Illumina NovaSeq 6000. TCRdb itself trimmed the public reads at Q25 with fastp, ran MiXCR and retained productive beta chains. A single entry per CDR3 protein holds the most common genes and DNA from its merged rows. The sample has 120,000 or so distinct CDR3 sequences on record, roughly 6% of them singletons. Approximately 2% of the sample belongs to the ten largest clones. The sequencing sample was made of PBMCs or a T cell subset sorted from them (not recorded which). The receptors originated from an adult woman who had mild COVID-19 (a few samples of this study predate the infection). The sample titles of this study are shuffled in the database, so cell type and time point are left out; the donor was told from shared clones.

There are many counts of this clonotype. J is TRBJ2-7 and V is TRBV12-3 or TRBV12-4, with D maybe TRBD2 (6 bases). The CDR3 is made up of 13 amino acids. Trimming cost V 7 bases and J 2 bases, with 12 bases left between them. The CDR3 region has the DNA TGTGCCAGCACTCGGACTACCACCTACGAGCAGTACTTC. As protein: CASTRTTTYEQYF.

This clonotype was counted at least ten times. The rearrangement uses TRBV20-1 and TRBJ2-7; D gene uncertain. Per the germline V gene, CDR1 is DFQATT and CDR2 is SNEGSKA (reference sequence). The ends were cut back, 3 bases at V and 3 bases at J, with 15 bases in the middle. The CDR3 extends over 14 amino acids. CDR3 coding DNA: TGCAGTGCTAGTCGCCTGGGCAGGAGCTACGAGCAGTACTTC. Translated, it gives CSASRLGRSYEQYF.

The V gene is TRBV29-1, the J gene TRBJ2-7; tentative D call: TRBD1 (5 bases). The CDR3 consists of 14 residues. CDR1 SQVTM and CDR2 ANQGSEA come from the germline V gene. Trimming stripped 0 bases from V and 1 base from J, with 10 bases between. The CDR3 DNA follows: TGCAGCGTTGAAGAGGCCACAGGATCCTACGAGCAGTACTTC. It codes for CSVEEATGSYEQYF.

This clonotype was recorded at least ten times. The chain is built from TRBV5-1 and TRBJ1-1; D is undetermined. V shed 4 bases and J shed 0 bases, with 10 bases lying between them. The CDR3 consists of 14 residues. CDR1 is SGHRS and CDR2 is YFSETQ in the germline V gene. This CDR3 is CASSQDGMNTEAFF. In nucleotides, the CDR3 is TGCGCCAGCAGCCAAGACGGTATGAACACTGAAGCTTTCTTT.

This chain links TRBV19 with TRBJ2-5, with 8 bases that match TRBD1. After removal of 6 bases from V and 12 bases from J, the junction contained 6 bases not matched to a gene. Germline V lookup: CDR1 LNHDA, CDR2 SQIVND (reference sequence). The CDR3 totals 11 residues. CDR3: CASSLKGQEYF. Here the CDR3 DNA reads TGTGCCAGTAGCTTAAAGGGACAGGAGTACTTC.

This clonotype occurred many times. The chain recombines TRBV20-1 with TRBJ1-1, with D perhaps TRBD1 (5 bases). CDR3 length: 12 residues. CDR1 is DFQATT and CDR2 is SNEGSKA in the germline V gene (reference sequence). The V end lost 3 bases, the J end lost 3 bases, and 8 bases lay between the germline ends. The CDR3 DNA sequence: TGCAGTGCTAGGCAGGGATACACTGAAGCTTTCTTT. Its translation is CSARQGYTEAFF.

The gene calls are TRBV30 and TRBJ2-3; no definite D call. Trimming cost V 4 bases and J 4 bases, with 6 bases left between them. CDR3 length: 11 amino acids. Germline V gene data show CDR1 as GTSNPN and CDR2 as SVGIG (reference sequence). The CDR3 spells CAWTPADTQYF. CDR3 DNA: TGTGCCTGGACCCCGGCAGATACGCAGTATTTT.

In its sample, this clonotype was seen a few times. J is TRBJ2-3 and V is TRBV7-6, with TRBD1 matching 9 bases. There are 15 residues in the CDR3. Germline lookup yields CDR1 SGHVS and CDR2 FNYEAQ. Trimming at V came to 5 bases and at J to 0 bases, leaving 3 bases not matched to a gene. The CDR3 here is CASSKQGASTDTQYF. The CDR3 bases are TGTGCCAGCAGCAAACAGGGGGCAAGCACAGATACGCAGTATTTT.